The source of this T cell receptor (beta chain) is a study of tumor-infiltrating lymphocytes in primary liver carcinoma. Study-wide points: Tumor top-250-clone fractions significantly exceeded those of blood (p = 0.039).

TCR beta cDNA came from around 0.5 ug total RNA, primed with a constant-region primer. Libraries of TCR beta came from three nested multiplex PCR rounds with slightly modified ARM-PCR. Each CDR3 protein gets one entry after TCRdb re-called the multiplex PCR reads with MiXCR. The sample holds about 330,000 distinct CDR3 sequences; less than 65% are singletons and the top ten take 5.5% to 7%. The researchers obtained blood RNA from unsorted whole blood and also extracted germline DNA. These patients lived with chronic HBV infection and had never been treated. This clonotype has just a few counts. Its antigen is as yet unknown. The sequence derives from a man in his forties or fifties with primary liver carcinoma and hepatitis B virus infection. The source material was peripheral blood.

This chain's CDR3 is CASSVSAGVDTQYF. Here the CDR3 DNA reads TGCGCCAGCAGCGTCTCGGCGGGCGTAGATACGCAGTATTTT. The chain couples TRBV10-1 to TRBJ2-3; a possible D gene is TRBD2 (5 bases). Germline V gene data show CDR1 as WNHNN and CDR2 as SYGVQD (reference sequence). The ends were cut back, 6 bases at V and 5 bases at J, with 15 bases in the middle. The CDR3 spans 14 residues.